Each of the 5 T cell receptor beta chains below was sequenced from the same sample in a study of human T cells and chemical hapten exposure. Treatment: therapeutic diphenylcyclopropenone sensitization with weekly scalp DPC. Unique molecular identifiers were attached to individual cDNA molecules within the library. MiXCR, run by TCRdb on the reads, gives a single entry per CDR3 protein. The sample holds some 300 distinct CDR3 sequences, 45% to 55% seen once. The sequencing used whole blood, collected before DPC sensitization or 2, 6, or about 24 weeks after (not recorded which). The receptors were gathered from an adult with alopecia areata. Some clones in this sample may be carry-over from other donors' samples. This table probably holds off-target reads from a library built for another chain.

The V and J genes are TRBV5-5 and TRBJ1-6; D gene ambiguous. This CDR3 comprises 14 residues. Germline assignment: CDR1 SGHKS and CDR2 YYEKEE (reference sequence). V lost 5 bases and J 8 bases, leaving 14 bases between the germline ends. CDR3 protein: CASSSGLFDSPLHF. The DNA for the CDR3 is TGTGCCAGCAGTTCTGGGTTGTTTGATTCACCCCTCCACTTT.

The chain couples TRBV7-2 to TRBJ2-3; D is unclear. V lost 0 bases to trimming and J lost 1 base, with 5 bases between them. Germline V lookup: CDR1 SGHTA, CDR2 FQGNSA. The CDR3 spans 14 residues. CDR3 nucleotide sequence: TGTGCCAGCAGCTTAGCGGCTCGCACAGATACGCAGTATTTT. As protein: CASSLAARTDTQYF.

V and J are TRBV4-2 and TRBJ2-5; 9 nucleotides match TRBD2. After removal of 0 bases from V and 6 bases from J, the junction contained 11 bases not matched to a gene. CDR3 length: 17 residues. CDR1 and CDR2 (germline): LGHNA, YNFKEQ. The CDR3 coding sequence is TGTGCCAGCAGCCAAGATGTAGCGGGGGCCCCCCCAAAGACCCAGTACTTC. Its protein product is CASSQDVAGAPPKTQYF.

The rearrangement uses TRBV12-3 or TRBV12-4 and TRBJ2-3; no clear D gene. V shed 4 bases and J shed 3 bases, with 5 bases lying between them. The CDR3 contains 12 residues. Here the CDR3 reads CASSSGTDTQYF. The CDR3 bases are TGTGCCAGCAGTTCTGGGACAGATACGCAGTATTTT.

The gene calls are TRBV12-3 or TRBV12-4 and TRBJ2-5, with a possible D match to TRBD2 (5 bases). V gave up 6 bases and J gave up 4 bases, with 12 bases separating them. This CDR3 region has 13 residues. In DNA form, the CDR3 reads TGTGCCAGCAGAGGGCTAGCTCGAGAGACCCAGTACTTC. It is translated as CASRGLARETQYF.